This T cell receptor (beta chain) appears in the sequencing data of a study of blood T cell repertoires in COVID-19. Turning to the study itself: The United States, Italy and Spain were the sources of the acute and convalescent COVID-19 samples.

As processed by the authors: From reference gene primer amplification, estimates of nucleated cell counts were derived. Using immunoSEQ multiplex PCR, the repertoire was profiled, and TCRdb retains in-frame clones only, with some absent. V and J calls and clone size are as listed in that table; D and trimming were resolved from the DNA. Of 250,000 to 300,000 clones listed, 88% are singletons. V lost 5 bases and J lost 5, with 12 bases in between. The length of the CDR3 is 13 residues. Looked up from germline, CDR1 is SEHNR and CDR2 is FQNEAQ (reference sequence). The chain uses TRBV7-9 and TRBJ2-5; possibly TRBD1 for D (6 bases). Sequencing was performed on PBMCs or T cells enriched from blood (not recorded which). This TCR was sampled from a woman aged 55-75 years in a cohort exposed to, infected with or recovered from COVID-19 (not recorded which). DNA for the CDR3: TGTGCCAGCAGCCCCAGGGGTGACGAGACCCAGTACTTC. Residues: CASSPRGDETQYF. Full variable domain (rest looked up from reference TRBV7-9 and TRBJ2-5): DTGVSQNPRHKITKRGQNVTFRCDPISEHNRLYWYRQTLGQGPEFLTYFQNEAQLEKSRLLSDRFSAERPKGSFSTLEIQRTEQGDSAMYLCASSPRGDETQYFGPGTRLLVL.